What follows describes a single TCR beta chain. Antigen unknown. This record comes from a study of graft-versus-host responses after intestinal transplantation. Study details: Following induction with anti-thymocyte globulin, all recipients were given tacrolimus and steroids for around three years.

This table comes from immunoSEQ multiplex PCR, and its TCRdb copy is limited to in-frame clones, with some not included. The sample lists fewer than 150,000 clones, about 92% occurring once. Study-level points and caveats: After transplant, early declines in HvG clones were associated with peak levels of circulating GvH clones.

Germline V CDR1 and CDR2: MNHEY, SVGAGI. V lost 5 bases and J lost 2; bases outside the gene matches: 6. The CDR3 totals 15 residues. The chain couples TRBV6-5 to TRBJ1-2; 9 nucleotides line up with TRBD1. This TCR derives from a human donor who received an intestinal transplant. The sample here was unstimulated CD4+ T cells sorted from spleen or lymph node cells, taken before intestinal transplant. The CDR3 loop is CASSRPGTGNYGYTF. The CDR3 DNA reads as TGTGCCAGCAGTCGTCCCGGGACAGGGAACTATGGCTACACCTTC.